This section outlines one T cell receptor beta chain sequence together with its context. This record belongs to a study of blood T cell repertoires in COVID-19. Looking at the study overall: Samples of COVID-19 (acute and convalescent) were obtained from the United States, Italy and Spain. PBMCs, B-cell-depleted T cells, or T cells were the source of the cDNA or gDNA that made up the material.

Original methodology: Estimates of nucleated cell counts were drawn from the amplification of reference gene primers. Repertoires were generated with immunoSEQ multiplex PCR, while TCRdb's copy carries only in-frame clones and drops some. For V, J and clone size, that table is used; D and trimming come from the DNA. The profile covers about 240,000 clones, with 86% appearing a single time and around 6.5% taken by the ten largest. The sequence derives from a man between 60 and 70 years old with acute or convalescent COVID-19. Specimen: peripheral blood.

The CDR3 DNA reads TGTGCCAGCTCACCACTGGCCCTCACCGGGGAGCTGTTTTTT. The encoded protein is CASSPLALTGELFF. The gene calls are TRBV18 and TRBJ2-2; D is ambiguous. Germline V gene data show CDR1 as KGHSH and CDR2 as LQKENI. Trimming pared 1 base from V and 4 bases from J, leaving 7 bases between. The CDR3 consists of 14 residues.